One T cell receptor beta chain is described in this entry. Its antigen remains unknown. Cells are PBMCs isolated from around 9.4 ml of fresh blood. The data originate from a study of T cells in Graves' hyperthyroidism and ophthalmopathy. The study's findings and limits: Ophthalmopathy got predicted by the model a median about six months before its onset.

CDR3 length: 17 residues. Germline-derived CDR1 and CDR2 are LGHDT and YNNKEL (reference sequence). The germline V and J ends were trimmed by 0 bases and 2 bases, with 14 bases remaining between them. The TCR beta CDR3 regions underwent amplification using RNA transcripts as the source. First-round RT-PCR of the TCR CDR3 relied on the HTBI primer set. MiXCR, applied by TCRdb to the multiplex PCR reads, yields one record per CDR3 protein. The sample carries hundreds of thousands of distinct CDR3 sequences, under 20% recorded once. The sample comprised blood. The sequence was obtained from a woman aged 18-30 years with Graves' ophthalmopathy. The chain recombines TRBV3-1 with TRBJ1-5, with no clear D. The CDR3 nucleotides read TGTGCCAGCAGCCAAGATGCCCTAGACTCTGGCAATCAGCCCCAGCATTTT. It translates to CASSQDALDSGNQPQHF.